This is a list of T cell receptor beta chains from one sample in a study of shared clonotypes between healthy human individuals. Assay: immunoSEQ multiplex PCR; the TCRdb copy retains only in-frame clones and omits some. The sample contains around 2.1 million clones, more than 85% of which appear only once. The sequencing input was naive CD8+ T cells from PBMCs. The receptor set was obtained from a man in his late teens or twenties in good health. Some clones in this sample may be carry-over from other donors' samples. Both conserved end residues are part of each CDR3. D genes are given only for firm matches. The size field is filled for only some rows; it gives once, few, many or a size class.

CDR3: CASRDDSYEQYF
DNA: TGTGCCAGCCGGGATGACTCCTACGAGCAGTACTTC
size: .
length: 12
J: TRBJ2-7
V: TRBV28
D: .

CDR3: CASSKDAHEQYF
DNA: TGTGCCAGTAGTAAAGACGCCCACGAGCAGTACTTC
size: .
length: 12
J: TRBJ2-7
V: TRBV19
D: .

CDR3: CACLSEMENTEAFF
DNA: TGTGCCTGCCTAAGCGAAATGGAGAACACTGAAGCTTTCTTT
size: .
length: 14
J: TRBJ1-1
V: TRBV30
D: .

CDR3: CASSTRQGITDTQYF
DNA: TGTGCCAGCAGCACCCGACAGGGTATCACGGATACGCAGTATTTT
size: .
length: 15
J: TRBJ2-3
V: TRBV7-3
D: TRBD1

CDR3: CSVPISREAGYGYTF
DNA: TGCAGCGTCCCGATATCGAGGGAAGCTGGCTATGGCTACACCTTC
size: .
length: 15
J: TRBJ1-2
V: TRBV29-1
D: .

CDR3: CASRNGGRDGFKHTQYF
DNA: TGTGCCAGCAGGAATGGGGGCAGGGATGGCTTCAAGCATACGCAGTATTTT
size: .
length: 17
J: TRBJ2-3
V: TRBV7-8
D: .

CDR3: CASSSLSDYGYTF
DNA: TGTGCCAGCAGTTCGCTGTCTGACTATGGCTACACCTTC
size: .
length: 13
J: TRBJ1-2
V: TRBV27
D: .

CDR3: CASPGSGSYNEQFF
DNA: TGTGCCAGCCCTGGCAGTGGGAGCTACAATGAGCAGTTCTTC
size: .
length: 14
J: TRBJ2-1
V: TRBV7-2
D: .

CDR3: CASSMTGSTEAFF
DNA: TGTGCCAGTAGTATGACAGGGAGCACTGAAGCTTTCTTT
size: .
length: 13
J: TRBJ1-1
V: TRBV19
D: TRBD1

CDR3: CASSLSIGGLFF
DNA: TGTGCCAGCAGCTTATCCATCGGGGGACTGTTTTTT
size: .
length: 12
J: TRBJ1-4
V: TRBV7-9
D: .

CDR3: CASSSGLSAGELFF
DNA: TGTGCCAGCAGCTCAGGACTGTCGGCCGGGGAGCTGTTTTTT
size: .
length: 14
J: TRBJ2-2
V: TRBV7-9
D: .

CDR3: CASSSGLVSYNEQFF
DNA: TGTGCCAGCAGCTCGGGACTAGTCTCCTACAATGAGCAGTTCTTC
size: .
length: 15
J: TRBJ2-1
V: TRBV5-8
D: TRBD2

CDR3: CASSGTGGTFYGYTF
DNA: TGTGCCAGCAGCGGGACAGGGGGGACTTTCTATGGCTACACCTTC
size: .
length: 15
J: TRBJ1-2
V: TRBV9
D: TRBD1

CDR3: CASSSLAPRSYNEQFF
DNA: TGTGCCAGCAGCTCACTAGCCCCCCGGTCCTACAATGAGCAGTTCTTC
size: .
length: 16
J: TRBJ2-1
V: TRBV7-6
D: .

CDR3: CSASGIEQYF
DNA: TGCAGTGCTAGTGGGATCGAGCAGTACTTC
size: .
length: 10
J: TRBJ2-7
V: TRBV20-1
D: .

CDR3: CASSQDPALYSGNTIYF
DNA: TGTGCCAGCAGCCAAGACCCGGCGTTATACTCTGGAAACACCATATATTTT
size: .
length: 17
J: TRBJ1-3
V: TRBV4-2
D: .

CDR3: CASSQGTGPYNEQFF
DNA: TGCGCCAGCAGCCAGGGGACAGGCCCCTACAATGAGCAGTTCTTC
size: .
length: 15
J: TRBJ2-1
V: TRBV4-3
D: TRBD1

CDR3: CASSLVDLTYNEQFF
DNA: TGTGCCAGCAGCTTAGTCGATTTGACCTACAATGAGCAGTTCTTC
size: .
length: 15
J: TRBJ2-1
V: TRBV7-2
D: .

CDR3: CASSLTRGAYSNQPQHF
DNA: TGTGCCAGCAGCTTGACCAGAGGAGCTTATAGCAATCAGCCCCAGCATTTT
size: .
length: 17
J: TRBJ1-5
V: TRBV7-9
D: .

CDR3: CASSPSIGPRSEKLFF
DNA: TGCGCCAGCAGCCCGTCTATCGGTCCCAGAAGTGAAAAACTGTTTTTT
size: .
length: 16
J: TRBJ1-4
V: TRBV5-1
D: .

CDR3: CATSRDGLQGAAGTEAFF
DNA: TGTGCCACCAGCAGAGACGGTCTGCAGGGGGCGGCGGGCACTGAAGCTTTCTTT
size: .
length: 18
J: TRBJ1-1
V: TRBV15
D: TRBD1

CDR3: CASSFSGTLNEQYF
DNA: TGTGCCAGCAGCTTTTCCGGGACCCTTAACGAGCAGTACTTC
size: .
length: 14
J: TRBJ2-7
V: TRBV5-6
D: .

CDR3: CASSRLGTGSMNTEAFF
DNA: TGTGCCAGCAGCCGATTAGGGACAGGGTCCATGAACACTGAAGCTTTCTTT
size: once
length: 17
J: TRBJ1-1
V: TRBV4-2
D: TRBD1

CDR3: CASSLGQGTTEAFF
DNA: TGTGCCAGCAGTTTGGGACAGGGTACCACTGAAGCTTTCTTT
size: few
length: 14
J: TRBJ1-1
V: TRBV28
D: TRBD1

CDR3: CASSEGDTYTDTQYF
DNA: TGCGCCAGCAGTGAGGGGGACACCTACACAGATACGCAGTATTTT
size: .
length: 15
J: TRBJ2-3
V: TRBV10-1
D: .

CDR3: CSGGGGSSYEQYF
DNA: TGCAGTGGTGGCGGAGGGAGCTCCTACGAGCAGTACTTC
size: .
length: 13
J: TRBJ2-7
V: TRBV29-1
D: .

CDR3: CASRGSIAGGQETQYF
DNA: TGTGCCAGCCGTGGTTCGATAGCGGGAGGGCAAGAGACCCAGTACTTC
size: .
length: 16
J: TRBJ2-5
V: TRBV27
D: TRBD2

CDR3: CASSQGNSYEQYF
DNA: TGCGCCAGCAGCCAGGGGAATTCCTACGAGCAGTACTTC
size: .
length: 13
J: TRBJ2-7
V: TRBV4-1
D: .

CDR3: CASADRATEQYF
DNA: TGTGCCAGTGCGGACAGGGCCACCGAGCAGTACTTC
size: .
length: 12
J: TRBJ2-7
V: TRBV19
D: TRBD1

CDR3: CASSLGTGGNEQYF
DNA: TGTGCCAGCTCACTCGGGACAGGGGGCAACGAGCAGTACTTC
size: few
length: 14
J: TRBJ2-7
V: TRBV18
D: TRBD1

CDR3: CASSPSGGRDTEAFF
DNA: TGTGCCAGCAGCCCATCGGGGGGGCGGGACACTGAAGCTTTCTTT
size: .
length: 15
J: TRBJ1-1
V: TRBV27
D: .

CDR3: CASTSVGYTF
DNA: TGTGCCAGCACGTCCGTCGGCTACACCTTC
size: once
length: 10
J: TRBJ1-2
V: TRBV5-8
D: .

CDR3: CASRAAPGQGVVYGYTF
DNA: TGTGCCAGTAGGGCCGCCCCGGGACAGGGGGTCGTATATGGCTACACCTTC
size: .
length: 17
J: TRBJ1-2
V: TRBV19
D: TRBD1

CDR3: CASSEGGRLDEQYF
DNA: TGTGCCAGCAGTGAAGGGGGGCGACTCGACGAGCAGTACTTC
size: .
length: 14
J: TRBJ2-7
V: TRBV2
D: .

CDR3: CASSTGVFGANVLTF
DNA: TGTGCCAGTAGTACCGGGGTCTTTGGGGCCAACGTCCTGACTTTC
size: .
length: 15
J: TRBJ2-6
V: TRBV19
D: .

CDR3: CAVGSSYEQYF
DNA: TGCGCCGTCGGGAGCTCCTACGAGCAGTACTTC
size: .
length: 11
J: TRBJ2-7
V: TRBV4-3
D: .

CDR3: CASNRGSTDTQYF
DNA: TGTGCCAGTAATAGGGGAAGCACAGATACGCAGTATTTT
size: .
length: 13
J: TRBJ2-3
V: TRBV19
D: .

CDR3: CASSYGLFGAYEQYF
DNA: TGTGCCAGCAGTTACGGCCTATTCGGGGCCTACGAGCAGTACTTC
size: .
length: 15
J: TRBJ2-7
V: TRBV28
D: .

CDR3: CASSLGVAETDEQYF
DNA: TGTGCCAGCAGCTTAGGGGTAGCGGAGACCGACGAGCAGTACTTC
size: .
length: 15
J: TRBJ2-7
V: TRBV7-8
D: .

CDR3: CASSQVGSGRGTDTQYF
DNA: TGCGCCAGCAGCCAAGTGGGTAGCGGGAGGGGCACAGATACGCAGTATTTT
size: .
length: 17
J: TRBJ2-3
V: TRBV4-1
D: TRBD2

CDR3: CASGPPYEQYF
DNA: TGTGCCAGCGGTCCACCCTACGAGCAGTACTTC
size: .
length: 11
J: TRBJ2-7
V: TRBV9
D: .

CDR3: CASSPKTGDDQPQHF
DNA: TGCGCCAGCAGCCCTAAGACAGGCGATGATCAGCCCCAGCATTTT
size: once
length: 15
J: TRBJ1-5
V: TRBV5-1
D: .

CDR3: CASSLAGMDSPAEQYF
DNA: TGCGCCAGCAGCTTGGCGGGGATGGACAGCCCAGCCGAGCAGTACTTC
size: .
length: 16
J: TRBJ2-7
V: TRBV5-1
D: .

CDR3: CASSDGQGFEKLFF
DNA: TGTGCCAGCAGTGATGGACAGGGTTTTGAAAAACTGTTTTTT
size: .
length: 14
J: TRBJ1-4
V: TRBV6-1
D: TRBD1

CDR3: CASSLGLAGAVGTQYF
DNA: TGTGCCAGCAGCTTGGGCCTAGCGGGAGCCGTGGGGACCCAGTACTTC
size: once
length: 16
J: TRBJ2-5
V: TRBV5-6
D: TRBD2

CDR3: CASSTEDTQYF
DNA: TGTGCCAGCAGCACAGAAGATACGCAGTATTTT
size: .
length: 11
J: TRBJ2-3
V: TRBV7-2
D: .

CDR3: CASSPRRGENYGYTF
DNA: TGTGCCAGCAGTCCCAGGCGCGGGGAAAACTATGGCTACACCTTC
size: .
length: 15
J: TRBJ1-2
V: TRBV28
D: .

CDR3: CASSQPLKNEQFF
DNA: TGTGCCAGCAGCCAACCCCTCAAGAATGAGCAGTTCTTC
size: .
length: 13
J: TRBJ2-1
V: TRBV7-9
D: .